The T cell receptor beta chain under discussion was sequenced for a study of blood T cell repertoires in COVID-19 (dated by TCRdb to the early 2020s). Concerning the study at large: The collaborator samples originated in the United States, Italy and Spain and spanned the acute and convalescent phases of COVID-19. Samples were obtained from the ongoing ImmuneRACE study (first 160 participants) and from over a thousand subjects provided by 6 global collaborators. Where HLA class I and class II types were available, the types were taken from metadata supplied by the sample provider, not from assay-based typing. The material from the prospective study consisted of cDNA or gDNA derived from T cells, B-cell-depleted T cells, or PBMCs. The sample metadata nearly always contained a de-identified subject ID, COVID-19 status, age in years and sex. The dataset comprised deeply sampled blood TCRbeta repertoires from subjects exposed to, actively infected with, or recovered from COVID-19. The repertoires were made available in a free public database intended to serve as a resource for research on the immune response to SARS-CoV-2.

A remark on this clone: Its specific antigen is unknown. Nothing much larger sits one base from this clone, and base qualities are not available.

Taken from the germline V gene (reference sequence), the CDR1 and CDR2 loops are MNHEY and SMNVEV. V sheds 8 bases and J sheds 0 bases, leaving 14 bases between their ends. The cysteine opens and the phenylalanine closes a CDR3 of 15 amino acids. The only DNA kept is the CDR3, 45 bases in frame from the first base. What the work shows at the level of the full study, not this receptor alone: How much clinical and demographic metadata was included differed by source and by participant, and the metadata was provided uncurated.

Whole blood was collected in K2EDTA tubes by collaborating institutions according to the institutions' own protocols. For TCRbeta analysis, collaborator samples were shipped as frozen whole blood, as isolated PBMCs, or as DNA extracted from either sample type. TCRbeta CDR3 regions were amplified from genomic DNA by means of the immunoSEQ Assay, a bias-controlled multiplex PCR. Per the authors' processing: The number of nucleated cells in each sample was estimated by amplification of reference gene primers within the assay. Sequence reads were collapsed and filtered to measure the absolute abundance of every unique TCRbeta CDR3 rearrangement. For each sample, productive Simpson clonality was calculated by taking the square root of Simpson's diversity index across productive rearrangements. TCRdb took this table from immuneACCESS and kept in-frame rearrangements with V and J called. Such tables lack part of the clones; where checked against another copy, unresolved V genes explain under half of the gap, and the rest is unexplained. V and J calls and clone size follow that table, whereas D and trimming were derived from the DNA. This sample comprises over 65,000 clones, roughly 80% of them detected only once. The ten largest clones represent 12% of the sample.

The TCR originated in a woman between 35 and 50 years old with active or convalescent COVID-19. The chain links TRBV27 with TRBJ1-5; the D segment cannot be called with confidence. Sequenced material: peripheral blood. The CDR3 reads as follows: CASLPRGYSNQPQHF. The base sequence is TGTGCCAGCCTACCACGAGGTTATAGCAATCAGCCCCAGCATTTT.